This TCR beta chain originates from a study of chemoradiotherapy in HPV16-positive cancers. Study at large: Candidate HPV-specific clones and shared TCR motifs came from a couple of HPV16-positive patients.

Study observations and caveats: Candidate HPV-specific clones and E7-related TCR motifs grew in tumor during treatment. The functional HPV-specific definition rests on just a couple of HPV16-positive patients.

Some clones are missing from TCRdb's copy, which holds only in-frame ones; the method was immunoSEQ multiplex PCR. The sample includes 12,000 or so clones, roughly 90% of them seen just once. Regarding this clone: Its antigen is unidentified.

V was shortened by 7 bases and J by 3 bases, with 6 bases between the two germline ends. The CDR3 loop spans 11 amino acids. Per the germline V gene, CDR1 is MNHNS and CDR2 is SASEGT. This receptor was identified in a human donor with HPV-associated anogenital cancer. The J gene is TRBJ1-1, the V gene TRBV6-1; D unresolved. Here the sequenced sample was blood, taken from a patient who underwent chemoradiotherapy. The CDR3 nucleotides are TGTGCCAGCACGGATCACACTGAAGCTTTCTTT. It translates to CASTDHTEAFF.